The present TCR beta chain was sequenced within a study of T-cell reconstitution after alpha-beta-depleted transplantation in children (dated by TCRdb to the mid-2010s). For the wider study: T-cell immune reconstitution after TCRalphabeta/CD19-depleted allogeneic hematopoietic cell transplantation in children was quantitatively tracked in the study by means of TCR repertoire profiling.

Concerning this clonotype: Its antigen specificity is not known. Within one base of it there is no much larger clone, and no base qualities were kept.

The protocol used for the library was PCR. TCRdb names Illumina HiSeq 2500 as the instrument used. Molecular barcoding was employed in the preparation of TCR libraries, with unique molecular identifiers being used to normalize TCRbeta repertoire quantification. In TCRdb, the public reads were trimmed at Q25 with fastp and aligned with MiXCR, with productive beta chains retained. Here each entry gathers all rows of one CDR3 protein and keeps the most common genes and DNA. This sample comprises approximately 350,000 distinct CDR3 sequences, 9% to 12% of them detected only once. The ten top clones hold about 2.3% of the sample. V is clipped by 3 bases and J by 4 bases, and the sequence between their germline boundaries is 9 bases long. The germline V gene (reference sequence) supplies CDR1 DFQATT and CDR2 SNEGSKA. The CDR3, from cysteine to phenylalanine, totals 12 residues. Only the CDR3 DNA stays, 36 bases, in frame from base 1.

The sample was PBMCs from the stem cell graft donor, taken from the stem cell graft. The sequence derives from a human donor who donated a stem cell graft to a child with acute lymphoblastic leukemia. The V and J segments used are TRBV20-1 and TRBJ2-5; no D segment can be confidently identified. The DNA sequence is as follows: TGCAGTGCTAGGCCCGGTGGAGAGACCCAGTACTTC. This gives the protein CSARPGGETQYF.